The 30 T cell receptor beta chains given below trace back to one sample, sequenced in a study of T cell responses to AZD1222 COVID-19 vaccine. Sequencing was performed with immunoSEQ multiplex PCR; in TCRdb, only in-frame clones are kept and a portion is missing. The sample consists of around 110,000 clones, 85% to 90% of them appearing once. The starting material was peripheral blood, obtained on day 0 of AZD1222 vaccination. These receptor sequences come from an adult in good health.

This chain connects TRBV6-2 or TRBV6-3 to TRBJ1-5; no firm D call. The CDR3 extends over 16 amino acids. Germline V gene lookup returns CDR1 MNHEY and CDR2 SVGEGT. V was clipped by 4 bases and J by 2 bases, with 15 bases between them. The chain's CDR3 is CASSSPPLGGNQPQHF. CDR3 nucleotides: TGTGCCAGCAGTTCTCCTCCACTCGGTGGCAATCAGCCCCAGCATTTT.

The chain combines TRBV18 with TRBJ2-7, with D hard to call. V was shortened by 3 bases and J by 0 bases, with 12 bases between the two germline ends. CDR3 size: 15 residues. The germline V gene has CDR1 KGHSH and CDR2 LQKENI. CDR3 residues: CASSPLGQSSYEQYF. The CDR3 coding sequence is TGTGCCAGCTCACCGCTCGGGCAGAGCTCCTACGAGCAGTACTTC. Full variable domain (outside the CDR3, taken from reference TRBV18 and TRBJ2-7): NAGVMQNPRHLVRRRGQEARLRCSPMKGHSHVYWYRQLPEEGLKFMVYLQKENIIDESGMPKERFSAEFPKEGPSILRIQQVVRGDSAAYFCASSPLGQSSYEQYFGPGTRLTVT.

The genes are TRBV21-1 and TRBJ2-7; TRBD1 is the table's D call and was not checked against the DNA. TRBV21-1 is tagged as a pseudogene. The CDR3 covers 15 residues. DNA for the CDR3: TGTGCCAGCAGCAACCCGGGACATGGGTCCTACGAGCAGTACTTC. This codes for CASSNPGHGSYEQYF.

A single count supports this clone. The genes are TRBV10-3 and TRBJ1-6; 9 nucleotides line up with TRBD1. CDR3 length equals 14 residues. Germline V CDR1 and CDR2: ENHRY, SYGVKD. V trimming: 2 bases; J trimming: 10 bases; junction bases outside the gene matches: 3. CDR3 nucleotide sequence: TGTGCCATCAGTGAGGAGGACAGGGGCTCACCCCTCCACTTT. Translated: CAISEEDRGSPLHF.

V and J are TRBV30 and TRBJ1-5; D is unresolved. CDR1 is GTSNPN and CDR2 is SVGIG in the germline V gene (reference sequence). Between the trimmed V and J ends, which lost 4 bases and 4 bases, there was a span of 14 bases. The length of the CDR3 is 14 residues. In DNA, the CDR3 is TGTGCCTGGAACCAACCGGGAGGGAATCAGCCCCAGCATTTT. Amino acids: CAWNQPGGNQPQHF.

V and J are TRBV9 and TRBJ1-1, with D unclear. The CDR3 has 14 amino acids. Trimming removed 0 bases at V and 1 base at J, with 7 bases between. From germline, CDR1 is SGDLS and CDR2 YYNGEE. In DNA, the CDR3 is TGTGCCAGCAGCGTAGATATGGGGAACACTGAAGCTTTCTTT. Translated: CASSVDMGNTEAFF.

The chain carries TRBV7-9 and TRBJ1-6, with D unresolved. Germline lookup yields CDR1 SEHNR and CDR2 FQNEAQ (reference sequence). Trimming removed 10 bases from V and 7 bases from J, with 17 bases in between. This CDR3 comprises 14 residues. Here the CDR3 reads CATQRSAENSPLHF. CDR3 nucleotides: TGTGCCACCCAGAGATCGGCGGAAAATTCACCCCTCCACTTT. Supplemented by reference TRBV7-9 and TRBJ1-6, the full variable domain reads DTGVSQNPRHKITKRGQNVTFRCDPISEHNRLYWYRQTLGQGPEFLTYFQNEAQLEKSRLLSDRFSAERPKGSFSTLEIQRTEQGDSAMYLCATQRSAENSPLHFGNGTRLTVT.

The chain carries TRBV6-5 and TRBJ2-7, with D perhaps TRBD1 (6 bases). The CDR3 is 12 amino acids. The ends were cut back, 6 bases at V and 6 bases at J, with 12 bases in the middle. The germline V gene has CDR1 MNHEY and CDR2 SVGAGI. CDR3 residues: CASRNRVFEQYF. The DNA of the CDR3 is TGTGCCAGCAGAAACAGGGTGTTCGAGCAGTACTTC.

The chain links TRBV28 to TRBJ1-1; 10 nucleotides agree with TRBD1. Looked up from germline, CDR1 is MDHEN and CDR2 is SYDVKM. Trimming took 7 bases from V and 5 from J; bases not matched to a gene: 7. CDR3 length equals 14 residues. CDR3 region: CASTMTGGMTEAFF. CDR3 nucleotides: TGTGCCAGCACGATGACAGGGGGCATGACTGAAGCTTTCTTT.

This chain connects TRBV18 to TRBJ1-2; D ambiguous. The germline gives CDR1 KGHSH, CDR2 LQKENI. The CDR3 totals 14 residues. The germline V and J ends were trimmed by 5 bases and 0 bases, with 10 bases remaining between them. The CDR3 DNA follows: TGTGCCAGCTCAGCGGTGAGGGCTAACTATGGCTACACCTTC. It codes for CASSAVRANYGYTF.

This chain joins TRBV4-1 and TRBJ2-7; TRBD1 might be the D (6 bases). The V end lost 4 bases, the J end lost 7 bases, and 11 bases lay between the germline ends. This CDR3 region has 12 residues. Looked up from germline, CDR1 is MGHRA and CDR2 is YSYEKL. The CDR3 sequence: CASSPWGQEQYF. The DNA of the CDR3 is TGCGCCAGCAGCCCTTGGGGGCAGGAGCAGTACTTC.

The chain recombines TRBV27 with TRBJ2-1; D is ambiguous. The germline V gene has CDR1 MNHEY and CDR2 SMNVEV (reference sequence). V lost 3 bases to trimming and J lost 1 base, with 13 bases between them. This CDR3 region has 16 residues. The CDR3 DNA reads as TGTGCCAGCAGTTTTGAGGCCAGATTATCCTACAATGAGCAGTTCTTC. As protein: CASSFEARLSYNEQFF.

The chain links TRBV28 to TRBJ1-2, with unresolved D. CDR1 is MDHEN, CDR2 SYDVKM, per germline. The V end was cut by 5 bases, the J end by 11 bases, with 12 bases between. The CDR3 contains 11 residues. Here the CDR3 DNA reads TGTGCCAGCAGTATAGGACCGCTATACACCTTC. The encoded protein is CASSIGPLYTF.

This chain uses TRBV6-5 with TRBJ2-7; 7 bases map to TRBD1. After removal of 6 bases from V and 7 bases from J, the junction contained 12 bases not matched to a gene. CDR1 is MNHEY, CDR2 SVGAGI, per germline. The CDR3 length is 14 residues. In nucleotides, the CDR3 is TGTGCCAGCAGCCGAACCAGGGGGTGGCGGGAGCAGTACTTC. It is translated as CASSRTRGWREQYF.

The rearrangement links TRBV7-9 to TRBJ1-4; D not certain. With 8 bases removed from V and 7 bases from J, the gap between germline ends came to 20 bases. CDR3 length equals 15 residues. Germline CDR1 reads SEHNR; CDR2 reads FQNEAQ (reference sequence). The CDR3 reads CASDDPRDGSEKLFF. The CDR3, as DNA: TGTGCCAGCGACGACCCCCGCGATGGGAGTGAAAAACTGTTTTTT.

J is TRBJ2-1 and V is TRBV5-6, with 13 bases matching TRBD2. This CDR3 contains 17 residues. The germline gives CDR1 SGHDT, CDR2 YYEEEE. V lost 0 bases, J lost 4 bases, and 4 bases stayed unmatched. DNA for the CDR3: TGTGCCAGCAGCTTGGTTGGGACTAGCGGGACATACAATGAGCAGTTCTTC. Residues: CASSLVGTSGTYNEQFF.

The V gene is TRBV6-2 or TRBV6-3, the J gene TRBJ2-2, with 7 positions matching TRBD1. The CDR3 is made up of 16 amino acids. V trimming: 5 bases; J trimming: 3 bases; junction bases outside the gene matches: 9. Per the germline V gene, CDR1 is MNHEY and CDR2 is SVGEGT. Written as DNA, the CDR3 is TGTGCCAGCAGTATACCGACAGGGTGGGACACCGGGGAGCTGTTTTTT. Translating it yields CASSIPTGWDTGELFF.

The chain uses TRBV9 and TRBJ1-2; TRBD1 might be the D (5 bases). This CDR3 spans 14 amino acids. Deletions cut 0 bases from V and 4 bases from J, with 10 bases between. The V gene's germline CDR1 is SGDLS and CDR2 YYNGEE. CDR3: CASSVGGTGYGYTF. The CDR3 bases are TGTGCCAGCAGCGTAGGTGGGACGGGCTATGGCTACACCTTC.

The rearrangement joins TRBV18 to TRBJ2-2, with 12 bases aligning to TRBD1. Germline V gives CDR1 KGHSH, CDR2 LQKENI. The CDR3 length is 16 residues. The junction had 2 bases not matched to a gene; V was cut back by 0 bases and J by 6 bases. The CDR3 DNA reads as TGTGCCAGCTCACCACCGGGACAGGGGGCGGCCGGGGAGCTGTTTTTT. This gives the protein CASSPPGQGAAGELFF.

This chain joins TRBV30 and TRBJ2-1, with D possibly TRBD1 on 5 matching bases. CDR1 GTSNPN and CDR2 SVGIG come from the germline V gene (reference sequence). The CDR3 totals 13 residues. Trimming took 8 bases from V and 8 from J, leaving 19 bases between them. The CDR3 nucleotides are TGTGCCACCTGGCAGGGAATTGGTGATGAGCAGTTCTTC. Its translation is CATWQGIGDEQFF.

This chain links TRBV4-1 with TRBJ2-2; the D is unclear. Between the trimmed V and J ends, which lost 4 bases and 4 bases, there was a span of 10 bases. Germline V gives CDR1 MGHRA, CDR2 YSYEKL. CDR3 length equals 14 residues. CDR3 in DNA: TGCGCCAGCAGCCCGGCAGCGAGCACCGGGGAGCTGTTTTTT. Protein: CASSPAASTGELFF.

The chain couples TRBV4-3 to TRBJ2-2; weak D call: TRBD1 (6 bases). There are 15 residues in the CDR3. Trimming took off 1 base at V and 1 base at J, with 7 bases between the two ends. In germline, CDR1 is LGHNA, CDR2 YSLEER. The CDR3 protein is CASSQGQVNTGELFF. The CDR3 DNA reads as TGCGCCAGCAGCCAAGGACAGGTGAACACCGGGGAGCTGTTTTTT.

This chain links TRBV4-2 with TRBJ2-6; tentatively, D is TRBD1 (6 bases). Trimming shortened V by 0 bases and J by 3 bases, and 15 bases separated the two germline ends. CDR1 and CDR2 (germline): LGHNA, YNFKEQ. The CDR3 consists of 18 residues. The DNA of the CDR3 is TGTGCCAGCAGCCAAGATCTAGGGCAGGGGTATGGGGCCAACGTCCTGACTTTC. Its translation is CASSQDLGQGYGANVLTF.

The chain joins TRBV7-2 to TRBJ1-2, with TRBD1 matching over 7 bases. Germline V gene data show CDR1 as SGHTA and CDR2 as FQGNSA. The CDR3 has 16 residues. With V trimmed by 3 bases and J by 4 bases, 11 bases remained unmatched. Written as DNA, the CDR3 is TGTGCCAGCAGCTTGCCCGACAGGGACCTTCCCTATGGCTACACCTTC. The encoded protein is CASSLPDRDLPYGYTF.

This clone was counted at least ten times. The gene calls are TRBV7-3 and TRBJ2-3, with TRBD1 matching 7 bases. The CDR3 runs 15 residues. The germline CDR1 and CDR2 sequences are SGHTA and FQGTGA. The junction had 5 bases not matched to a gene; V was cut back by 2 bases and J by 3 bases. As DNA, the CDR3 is TGTGCCAGCAGCTTACGGGACAGCACTACAGATACGCAGTATTTT. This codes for CASSLRDSTTDTQYF.

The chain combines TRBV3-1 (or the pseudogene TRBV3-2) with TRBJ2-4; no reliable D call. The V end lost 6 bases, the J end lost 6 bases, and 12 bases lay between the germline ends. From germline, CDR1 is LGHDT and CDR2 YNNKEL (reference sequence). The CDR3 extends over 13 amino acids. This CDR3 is CASRRWGGNIQYF. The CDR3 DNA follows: TGTGCCAGCAGACGGTGGGGTGGAAACATTCAGTACTTC.

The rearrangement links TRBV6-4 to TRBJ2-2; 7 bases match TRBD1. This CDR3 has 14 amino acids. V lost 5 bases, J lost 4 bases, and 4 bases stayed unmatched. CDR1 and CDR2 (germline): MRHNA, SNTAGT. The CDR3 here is CASSPGQRTGELFF. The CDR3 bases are TGTGCCAGCAGTCCGGGACAGCGCACCGGGGAGCTGTTTTTT.

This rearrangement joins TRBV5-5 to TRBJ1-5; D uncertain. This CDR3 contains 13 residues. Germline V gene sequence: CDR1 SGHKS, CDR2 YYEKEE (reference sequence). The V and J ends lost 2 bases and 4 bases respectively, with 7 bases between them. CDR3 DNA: TGTGCCAGCAGCTTCCATGGAAATCAGCCCCAGCATTTT. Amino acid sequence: CASSFHGNQPQHF.

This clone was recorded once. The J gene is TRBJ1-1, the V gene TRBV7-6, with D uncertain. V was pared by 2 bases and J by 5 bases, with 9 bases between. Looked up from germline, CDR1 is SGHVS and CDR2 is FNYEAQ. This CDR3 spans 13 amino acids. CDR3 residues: CASSLWTPTEAFF. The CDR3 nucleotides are TGTGCCAGCAGCTTATGGACGCCTACTGAAGCTTTCTTT.

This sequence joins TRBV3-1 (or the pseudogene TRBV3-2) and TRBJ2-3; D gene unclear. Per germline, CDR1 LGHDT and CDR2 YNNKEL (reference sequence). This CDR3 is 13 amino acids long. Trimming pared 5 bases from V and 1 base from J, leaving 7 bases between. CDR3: CASSSPGTDTQYF. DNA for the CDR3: TGTGCCAGCAGCTCTCCCGGCACAGATACGCAGTATTTT.